These 5 T cell receptor beta chains originate from one sample sequenced in a study of T cells in Graves' hyperthyroidism and ophthalmopathy. TCR beta CDR3 sequences were amplified from RNA transcripts. Primed by the HTBI set, a first-round RT-PCR was run on the TCR CDR3. TCRdb re-derived calls from the multiplex PCR reads in MiXCR, one entry per CDR3 protein. In the table there are some 490,000 distinct CDR3 sequences, about 20% of which are singletons. The material sequenced was blood. The receptors were gathered from a woman in her 70s with Graves' ophthalmopathy.

Turning to this clonotype: A read error may account for a junction end that differs from germline. V and J are TRBV6-1 and TRBJ1-1, with D possibly being TRBD1 (5 bases). The CDR3 is 17 residues long. The germline CDR1 and CDR2 sequences are MNHNS and SASEGT. CDR3 sequence: CTSSEAIGARGKTEAFF. The CDR3 nucleotides read TGTACCAGCAGTGAAGCTATAGGGGCAAGGGGAAAAACTGAAGCTTTCTTT.

In this sample, this clonotype turned up a few times. CDR3 nucleotide sequence: TGTGCCAGCACTCCCTTTAGCGGACCCTCAGGGGAGCAGTTCTTC. Translation gives CASTPFSGPSGEQFF. V usage is TRBV12-3 or TRBV12-4 and J usage is TRBJ2-1; D may be TRBD2 (6 bases). This CDR3 contains 15 residues. V lost 7 bases and J 10 bases, leaving 23 bases between the germline ends.

Points on this clonotype: It may be a read error: a sequence one base away is much more abundant. This chain connects TRBV7-2 to TRBJ2-3; possibly TRBD2 for D (5 bases). V lost 1 base and J 8 bases, leaving 10 bases between the germline ends. Germline V gives CDR1 SGHTA, CDR2 FQGNSA. This CDR3 has 13 amino acids. CDR3 DNA sequence: TGTGCCAGCAGCTTAGGGGTTCGGGGTACGCAGTATTTT. This encodes CASSLGVRGTQYF.

This clonotype showed up many times. The chain combines TRBV9 with TRBJ2-5; D is undetermined. Per the germline V gene, CDR1 is SGDLS and CDR2 is YYNGEE. This CDR3 comprises 12 residues. V gave up 2 bases and J gave up 0 bases, with 2 bases separating them. The DNA of the CDR3 is TGTGCCAGCAGCGTCAACCAAGAGACCCAGTACTTC. It yields the protein CASSVNQETQYF.

The chain is built from TRBV2 and TRBJ2-5; 14 bases fit TRBD2. Germline V gene lookup returns CDR1 SNHLY and CDR2 FYNNEI. V was pared by 6 bases and J by 5 bases, with 2 bases of the junction left unmatched. This CDR3 spans 14 amino acids. The DNA of the CDR3 is TGTGCCAGCAGGGGACTAGCGGGAGACGAGACCCAGTACTTC. Protein sequence: CASRGLAGDETQYF. Full variable domain (rest looked up from reference TRBV2 and TRBJ2-5): EPEVTQTPSHQVTQMGQEVILRCVPISNHLYFYWYRQILGQKVEFLVSFYNNEISEKSEIFDDQFSVERPDGSNFTLKIRSTKLEDSAMYFCASRGLAGDETQYFGPGTRLLVL.